What follows are 30 T cell receptor beta chains derived from one specimen sequenced in a study of beta chain features in type 1 diabetes (dated by TCRdb to the late 2010s). Overall study results and their limits: Type 1 diabetes patients showed a moderate but significant shortening of TCRB CDR3 length in all four CD4+ subsets.

The library was obtained by the immunoSEQ multiplex PCR assay. All of the isolated RNA was reverse transcribed with the High Capacity cDNA Reverse Transcription Kit, so expressed TCRB transcripts were sequenced. Not all clones reach the TCRdb copy of this immuneACCESS table, which keeps in-frame sequences only. Checked studies attribute under half of the gap to unresolved V genes and leave the rest unexplained. This sample comprises around 260,000 clones, about 24% of them detected only once. The ten largest clones represent about 0.012% of the sample. The antigens for these receptors are not known. Sequencing used naive CD4+ T cells from blood. The cell subset or site label on this specimen signifies: true naive CD4+ T cells. These receptors originate from a woman under 40 with type 1 diabetes.

This chain links TRBV4-1 with TRBJ2-1; 9 nucleotides match TRBD2. V lost 2 bases, J lost 1 base, and 3 bases stayed unmatched. The CDR3 extends over 16 amino acids. The V gene's germline CDR1 is MGHRA and CDR2 YSYEKL. CDR3 DNA: TGCGCCAGCAGCCAACAGACTAGCGGATCCTACAATGAGCAGTTCTTC. Translation gives CASSQQTSGSYNEQFF.

This clone was detected only a few times. The chain has TRBV28 and TRBJ2-7; 9 bases agree with TRBD2. Germline assignment: CDR1 MDHEN and CDR2 SYDVKM. This CDR3 spans 14 amino acids. J was trimmed by 2 bases and V by 3 bases; bases with no gene match: 2. In nucleotides, the CDR3 is TGTGCCAGCAGTTTGCTAGCGGGAACCTACGAGCAGTACTTC. Residues: CASSLLAGTYEQYF.

This clone was seen a few times. The chain has TRBV9 and TRBJ1-1; no clear D. The V gene lost 4 bases and the J gene lost 6 bases, with 10 bases spanning the gap. Per germline, CDR1 SGDLS and CDR2 YYNGEE. CDR3 length: 12 amino acids. CDR3 in DNA: TGTGCCAGCAGCCCCCGGGGTGCTGAAGCTTTCTTT. The encoded protein is CASSPRGAEAFF.

This clone was seen a handful of times. The gene calls are TRBV29-1 and TRBJ2-2; a weak D match, TRBD2 (5 bases). Germline CDR1 reads SQVTM; CDR2 reads ANQGSEA. Trimming removed 7 bases at V and 2 bases at J, with 14 bases between. The CDR3 has 14 residues. The DNA of the CDR3 is TGCAGCGCTAGGACTCTACTCAACACCGGGGAGCTGTTTTTT. As protein: CSARTLLNTGELFF.

The chain is built from TRBV18 and TRBJ1-1; D unresolved. Trimming shortened V by 3 bases and J by 10 bases, and 12 bases separated the two germline ends. This CDR3 comprises 12 residues. The germline V gene encodes CDR1 KGHSH and CDR2 LQKENI. The CDR3 reads CASSPSARGAFF. The CDR3 DNA reads TGTGCCAGCTCACCTAGCGCCCGTGGAGCTTTCTTT.

This clone turned up a few times. This chain links TRBV5-1 with TRBJ2-2, with D tentatively TRBD1 (5 bases). The CDR3 length is 15 residues. Germline CDR1 SGHRS, CDR2 YFSETQ. Trimming stripped 4 bases from V and 4 bases from J, with 14 bases between. The CDR3 sequence is CASSPTVVGTGELFF. In nucleotides, the CDR3 is TGCGCCAGCAGCCCGACAGTGGTGGGCACCGGGGAGCTGTTTTTT. Complete variable domain (other parts from reference TRBV5-1 and TRBJ2-2): KAGVTQTPRYLIKTRGQQVTLSCSPISGHRSVSWYQQTPGQGLQFLFEYFSETQRNKGNFPGRFSGRQFSNSRSEMNVSTLELGDSALYLCASSPTVVGTGELFFGEGSRLTVL.

The chain is built from TRBV7-9 and TRBJ2-1; TRBD2 matches 14 bases. CDR1 and CDR2 (germline): SEHNR, FQNEAQ (reference sequence). Trimming cost V 5 bases and J 6 bases; bases outside gene matches: 3. This CDR3 contains 15 residues. CDR3 protein: CASSPGTSGSNEQFF. The CDR3 DNA sequence: TGTGCCAGCAGCCCCGGGACTAGCGGGAGCAATGAGCAGTTCTTC.

This chain links TRBV5-4 with TRBJ2-1; possibly TRBD2 for D (5 bases). The CDR3 has 14 residues. Trimming removed 0 bases from V and 5 bases from J, with 9 bases in between. The germline V gene encodes CDR1 SGHNT and CDR2 YYREEE (reference sequence). CDR3 in DNA: TGTGCCAGCAGCTTGGAGCTGGAGGACAATGAGCAGTTCTTC. Protein product: CASSLELEDNEQFF.

The chain uses TRBV9 and TRBJ2-5, with 7 bases fitting TRBD1. The CDR3 has 14 amino acids. The J segment lost 5 bases and the V segment lost 3 bases, leaving 7 bases of the junction unmatched. Germline V gene sequence: CDR1 SGDLS, CDR2 YYNGEE. The CDR3 loop is CASSGRTGVETQYF. CDR3 nucleotides: TGTGCCAGCAGCGGTCGAACAGGGGTCGAGACCCAGTACTTC.

V and J are TRBV7-9 and TRBJ1-1; a possible D gene is TRBD1 (5 bases). V was clipped by 5 bases and J by 7 bases, with 11 bases between them. Germline V gene data show CDR1 as SEHNR and CDR2 as FQNEAQ (reference sequence). CDR3 size: 12 residues. The CDR3 sequence is CASSGQGFEAFF. In nucleotides, the CDR3 is TGTGCCAGCAGCGGTCAGGGTTTTGAAGCTTTCTTT.

Only a few counts were recorded for this clone. The chain is built from TRBV30 and TRBJ2-7, with 7 bases fitting TRBD2. Per the germline V gene, CDR1 is GTSNPN and CDR2 is SVGIG (reference sequence). J was trimmed by 4 bases and V by 0 bases; bases with no gene match: 6. This CDR3 comprises 14 residues. CDR3 in amino acids: CAWSVGTSVYEQYF. The CDR3 DNA is TGTGCCTGGAGTGTGGGTACTAGCGTATACGAGCAGTACTTC.

The CDR3 spells CASTPGQGISYTF. CDR3 nucleotide sequence: TGTGCCAGCACCCCGGGACAGGGGATTAGCTACACCTTC. The chain is built from TRBV11-2 and TRBJ1-2, with 10 positions matching TRBD1. This CDR3 has 13 residues. Germline-derived CDR1 and CDR2 are SGHAT and FQNNGV. Trimming at V came to 7 bases and at J to 9 bases, leaving 8 bases not matched to a gene.

The rearrangement uses TRBV5-6 and TRBJ1-2, with D tentatively TRBD1 (5 bases). Trimming took off 6 bases at V and 4 bases at J, with 16 bases between the two ends. This CDR3 comprises 14 residues. Germline CDR1 reads SGHDT; CDR2 reads YYEEEE. CDR3 coding DNA: TGTGCCAGCATCCCTGCAGGGCAGCTCTATGGCTACACCTTC. Protein product: CASIPAGQLYGYTF. The full variable domain, in which reference TRBV5-6 and TRBJ1-2 provide the parts outside the CDR3, is DAGVTQSPTHLIKTRGQQVTLRCSPKSGHDTVSWYQQALGQGPQFIFQYYEEEERQRGNFPDRFSGHQFPNYSSELNVNALLLGDSALYLCASIPAGQLYGYTFGSGTRLTVV.

This clone was detected a few times. This chain links TRBV7-2 with TRBJ2-3; D possibly corresponds to TRBD2 (6 bases). Looked up from germline, CDR1 is SGHTA and CDR2 is FQGNSA. The CDR3 length is 13 residues. Trimming pared 7 bases from V and 4 bases from J, leaving 12 bases between. The CDR3 nucleotides read TGTGCCAGCACCCCTAGCGTTTCAGATACGCAGTATTTT. Amino acid sequence: CASTPSVSDTQYF.

The chain couples TRBV28 to TRBJ2-5; 8 bases match TRBD2. CDR3 size: 13 residues. V was clipped by 9 bases and J by 7 bases; unmatched bases: 10. CDR1 and CDR2 (germline): MDHEN, SYDVKM. The CDR3 bases are TGTGCCAGTCGGGAGGGTACCCCAGGGACCCAGTACTTC. Protein product: CASREGTPGTQYF.

The V and J genes are TRBV30 and TRBJ1-5; 8 bases match TRBD1. V dropped 4 bases and J dropped 0; count of bases not matched to a gene: 5. The CDR3 totals 15 residues. The germline V gene has CDR1 GTSNPN and CDR2 SVGIG (reference sequence). The CDR3 coding sequence is TGTGCCTGGATGGCTACAGGGGGTAGCAATCAGCCCCAGCATTTT. It yields the protein CAWMATGGSNQPQHF.

This chain connects TRBV6-6 to TRBJ2-7; D ambiguous. CDR3 length: 12 residues. Germline V lookup: CDR1 MNHNY, CDR2 SVGAGI (reference sequence). V was cut by 2 bases and J by 5 bases, with 7 bases left in between. CDR3 loop: CASSYRSDEQYF. Written as DNA, the CDR3 is TGTGCCAGCAGTTACCGGAGTGACGAGCAGTACTTC.

For this clone: Other DNA sequences in this sample translate to the same CDR3. The J gene is TRBJ2-7, the V gene TRBV30, with D possibly TRBD1 on 6 matching bases. V lost 0 bases, J lost 4 bases, and 7 bases lay in between. Per germline, CDR1 GTSNPN and CDR2 SVGIG (reference sequence). This CDR3 has 12 residues. CDR3 sequence: CAWSVQGYEQYF. CDR3 in DNA: TGTGCCTGGAGTGTACAGGGTTACGAGCAGTACTTC.

V and J are TRBV25-1 and TRBJ2-5, with no clear D. The CDR3 has 16 amino acids. Germline CDR1 reads MGHDK; CDR2 reads SYGVNS. The V end lost 0 bases, the J end lost 1 base, and 12 bases lay between the germline ends. CDR3 protein: CASSEYRGSPQETQYF. In DNA, the CDR3 is TGTGCCAGCAGTGAATATCGCGGTAGCCCCCAAGAGACCCAGTACTTC.

This chain joins TRBV9 and TRBJ1-2, with D perhaps matching TRBD1 (6 bases). V was clipped by 3 bases and J by 4 bases, with 13 bases between them. This CDR3 is 14 amino acids long. Germline V lookup: CDR1 SGDLS, CDR2 YYNGEE. The CDR3 nucleotides read TGTGCCAGCAGCGGAGGACAGATTCCCTATGGCTACACCTTC. Translation gives CASSGGQIPYGYTF. Looking up the rest from reference TRBV9 and TRBJ1-2 gives the full variable domain: DSGVTQTPKHLITATGQRVTLRCSPRSGDLSVYWYQQSLDQGLQFLIQYYNGEERAKGNILERFSAQQFPDLHSELNLSSLELGDSALYFCASSGGQIPYGYTFGSGTRLTVV.

The V gene is TRBV29-1, the J gene TRBJ2-7; maybe TRBD1 (5 bases). V lost 0 bases and J lost 7, with 25 bases in between. The CDR3 sequence is 17 residues long. The germline gives CDR1 SQVTM, CDR2 ANQGSEA. CDR3 in DNA: TGCAGCGTTGAAGAAGGGATTTTAGGGGCAGGGTTGAGAGAGCAGTACTTC. It yields the protein CSVEEGILGAGLREQYF.

This chain joins TRBV9 and TRBJ2-3; D is undetermined. The CDR3 totals 15 residues. Germline assignment: CDR1 SGDLS and CDR2 YYNGEE. V lost 0 bases, J lost 4 bases, and 12 bases lay in between. DNA for the CDR3: TGTGCCAGCAGCGTAGTCGGGTCCGCAGCAGATACGCAGTATTTT. Translation gives CASSVVGSAADTQYF.

The CDR3 DNA reads TGCAGCCCATCGGGGACTAGGATTTCCTACGAGCAGTACTTC. This sequence encodes CSPSGTRISYEQYF. The chain carries TRBV29-1 and TRBJ2-7, with 8 bases identical to TRBD2. This CDR3 has 14 residues. Looked up from germline, CDR1 is SQVTM and CDR2 is ANQGSEA. The V and J ends lost 8 bases and 1 base, in that order; junction bases with no gene match: 10.

This clone has more than one count but fewer than ten. The V and J genes are TRBV7-9 and TRBJ1-1; D unclear. The germline V gene encodes CDR1 SEHNR and CDR2 FQNEAQ (reference sequence). V was cut by 0 bases and J by 2 bases, with 10 bases left in between. The CDR3 has 15 residues. The CDR3 coding sequence is TGTGCCAGCAGCTTAGCCAGGACGGGAAACACTGAAGCTTTCTTT. Protein product: CASSLARTGNTEAFF. Full variable domain (outside the CDR3, taken from reference TRBV7-9 and TRBJ1-1): DTGVSQNPRHKITKRGQNVTFRCDPISEHNRLYWYRQTLGQGPEFLTYFQNEAQLEKSRLLSDRFSAERPKGSFSTLEIQRTEQGDSAMYLCASSLARTGNTEAFFGQGTRLTVV.

This clone was observed a handful of times. The chain is built from TRBV30 and TRBJ2-3, with D possibly matching TRBD2 (5 bases). Germline-derived CDR1 and CDR2 are GTSNPN and SVGIG (reference sequence). The CDR3 covers 12 residues. V was shortened by 5 bases and J by 0 bases, with 6 bases between the two germline ends. Written as DNA, the CDR3 is TGTGCCTGGCAGCGGAGCACAGATACGCAGTATTTT. Its protein is CAWQRSTDTQYF.

In this sample, this clone turned up a few times. Other DNA sequences in the same sample also yield this CDR3. The J gene is TRBJ2-7, the V gene TRBV2; 7 bases agree with TRBD1. Trimming removed 8 bases from V and 1 base from J; junction bases left unmatched: 2. The CDR3 is made up of 12 amino acids. In germline, CDR1 is SNHLY, CDR2 FYNNEI. The CDR3 nucleotides read TGTGCCAGCCGGGACAGATCCTACGAGCAGTACTTC. Its protein product is CASRDRSYEQYF.

The rearrangement joins TRBV7-6 to TRBJ2-3; possible D gene TRBD1, 6 bases. CDR3 length: 15 residues. Germline assignment: CDR1 SGHVS and CDR2 FNYEAQ. V was clipped by 1 base and J by 2 bases, with 10 bases between them. The CDR3 spells CASSLVGGYTDTQYF. In nucleotides, the CDR3 is TGTGCCAGCAGCTTAGTAGGGGGATACACAGATACGCAGTATTTT.

This clone was observed a handful of times. Written as DNA, the CDR3 is TGTGCCAGCAGCTTAGCAGGGACTGGGCCCCAGCATTTT. Translation: CASSLAGTGPQHF. V gene TRBV7-9 combines with J gene TRBJ1-5; D perhaps matches TRBD1 (5 bases). The CDR3 is made up of 13 amino acids. The germline V gene has CDR1 SEHNR and CDR2 FQNEAQ (reference sequence). V lost 0 bases, J lost 9 bases, and 9 bases lay in between.

The chain employs TRBV5-1 and TRBJ2-1; 14 nucleotides align to TRBD2. The J segment lost 8 bases and the V segment lost 1 base, leaving 8 bases of the junction unmatched. Germline loops: CDR1 SGHRS, CDR2 YFSETQ. The CDR3 runs to 17 residues. The CDR3 reads CASSLRGTSGRTYEQFF. The DNA for the CDR3 is TGCGCCAGCAGCTTGCGGGGGACTAGCGGGAGAACCTATGAGCAGTTCTTC.

This chain uses TRBV5-1 with TRBJ2-1; 11 bases are a match to TRBD2. Germline V CDR1 and CDR2: SGHRS, YFSETQ. The length of the CDR3 is 16 residues. V gave up 0 bases and J gave up 7 bases; unmatched junction bases: 6. The CDR3 protein is CASSLAVLAGGNEQFF. In nucleotides, the CDR3 is TGCGCCAGCAGCTTGGCCGTCCTAGCGGGAGGTAATGAGCAGTTCTTC.